The 8 T cell receptor beta chains given below trace back to one sample, sequenced in a study of a mutant IDH1 vaccine in newly diagnosed glioma. Clones were read by immunoSEQ multiplex PCR, and TCRdb kept only the in-frame ones, dropping some. Among about 42,000 clones listed, over 75% were seen once. No antigen has been assigned to these receptors. Time point defined: week 5, during vaccination. Vaccinated patients received 300 ug of mutant IDH1 20-mer peptide per dose, with topical imiquimod. The specimen comprised PBMCs, sampled from a glioma patient whose treatment included an IDH1 peptide vaccine. All receptors derive from a man aged 40-50 years with glioma.

The genes are TRBV9 and TRBJ1-1; no clear D. Germline V gene sequence: CDR1 SGDLS, CDR2 YYNGEE. This CDR3 contains 13 residues. The ends were cut back, 0 bases at V and 5 bases at J, with 8 bases in the middle. The CDR3 protein is CASSVVSGTEAFF. The CDR3 nucleotides read TGTGCCAGCAGCGTAGTGTCGGGGACTGAAGCTTTCTTT.

V usage is TRBV11-2 and J usage is TRBJ1-4; TRBD1 matches at 7 bases. V lost 8 bases and J lost 8; bases outside the gene matches: 11. This CDR3 has 14 amino acids. Germline V gene sequence: CDR1 SGHAT, CDR2 FQNNGV. The CDR3 bases are TGTGCCAGCGGACCGACAGGGCCAGGAGAAAAACTGTTTTTT. Amino acid sequence: CASGPTGPGEKLFF.

The chain uses TRBV6-5 and TRBJ2-7, with D tentatively TRBD1 (5 bases). V lost 5 bases and J 1 base, leaving 12 bases between the germline ends. In germline, CDR1 is MNHEY, CDR2 SVGAGI. This CDR3 comprises 14 residues. The CDR3 reads CASSKRQRSYEQYF. Written as DNA, the CDR3 is TGTGCCAGCAGTAAACGACAGCGATCCTACGAGCAGTACTTC.

The chain uses TRBV12-2 and TRBJ1-4; TRBD1, the D gene given by the table, was not confirmed from the DNA. TRBV12-2 is flagged as a pseudogene. The CDR3 is 16 residues long. CDR3 nucleotides: TGTGCAAGTCGCTTAGATGACAGGGATGCAAACGAAAAACTGTTTTTT. This encodes CASRLDDRDANEKLFF.

The rearrangement uses TRBV6-1 and TRBJ2-1; the match to TRBD2 covers 7 bases. The J segment lost 4 bases and the V segment lost 4 bases, leaving 10 bases of the junction unmatched. This CDR3 has 16 residues. CDR1 is MNHNS and CDR2 is SASEGT in the germline V gene. CDR3: CASSVGVAGIYNEQFF. CDR3 bases: TGTGCCAGCAGTGTAGGGGTAGCGGGTATTTACAATGAGCAGTTCTTC.

This clone was seen a few times. CDR3 nucleotide sequence: TGCGCCAGCAGCCACTCGGGGGAAGCTTTCTTT. Protein product: CASSHSGEAFF. The rearrangement links TRBV4-1 to TRBJ1-1; D remains ambiguous. This CDR3 contains 11 residues. Trimming left V 3 bases short and J 8 bases short, with 7 bases between. Germline CDR1 is MGHRA and CDR2 is YSYEKL.

This sequence joins TRBV6-6 and TRBJ2-1; D is unclear. This CDR3 spans 15 amino acids. Germline CDR1 reads MNHNY; CDR2 reads SVGAGI (reference sequence). The V end was cut by 5 bases, the J end by 6 bases, with 17 bases between. The chain's CDR3 is CASSVGPAYSNEQFF. The CDR3 DNA is TGTGCCAGCAGTGTCGGGCCCGCCTATAGCAATGAGCAGTTCTTC.

The chain has TRBV6-5 and TRBJ1-2, with 8 bases aligning to TRBD1. The CDR3 length is 14 residues. With 8 bases clipped from V and 8 bases from J, the junction kept 13 bases outside the gene matches. In germline, CDR1 is MNHEY, CDR2 SVGAGI. CDR3 nucleotide sequence: TGTGCCAGCGGAACACAGGGGGGACTTGGCGGCTACACCTTC. It encodes CASGTQGGLGGYTF.